A single sample gave rise to the 21 T cell receptor beta chains below, sequenced in a study of cytomegalovirus exposure and HLA in healthy donors. It was with 60 Vbeta and 13 Jbeta primers that the PCR ran. Libraries were prepared by immunoSEQ multiplex PCR; TCRdb keeps only in-frame clonotypes and omits some of them. The sample has about 150,000 clones; 79% are singletons. Source material: PBMCs. These receptors were obtained from a man in his fifties in good health and CMV-seropositive.

This sequence joins TRBV2 and TRBJ2-1; TRBD2 matches 7 bases. The CDR3 has 17 amino acids. CDR1 and CDR2 (germline): SNHLY, FYNNEI. The V gene end was trimmed by 3 bases and the J gene end by 3 bases; junction bases not matched to a gene: 11. This chain's CDR3 is CASSDTPPASGYNEQFF. The CDR3 region has the DNA TGTGCCAGCAGTGATACCCCCCCCGCTAGCGGCTACAATGAGCAGTTCTTC.

V is TRBV29-1 and J is TRBJ2-3; a possible D gene is TRBD1 (5 bases). The germline CDR1 and CDR2 sequences are SQVTM and ANQGSEA. The CDR3 is made up of 12 amino acids. V lost 5 bases to trimming and J lost 0 bases, with 6 bases between them. The CDR3 bases are TGCAGCGTTAGGGGAAGCACAGATACGCAGTATTTT. It codes for CSVRGSTDTQYF.

This clone came up once. This rearrangement joins TRBV7-9 to TRBJ1-5, with D possibly being TRBD1 (5 bases). From germline, CDR1 is SEHNR and CDR2 FQNEAQ (reference sequence). The CDR3 extends over 17 amino acids. V lost 1 base and J lost 3, with 16 bases in between. As DNA, the CDR3 is TGTGCCAGCAGCTTAGAAGGAGGGACGGCAGACAATCAGCCCCAGCATTTT. Residues: CASSLEGGTADNQPQHF.

The CDR3 sequence is CASSLDIGLAAAYEQYF. CDR3 DNA sequence: TGCGCCAGCAGCTTGGATATCGGACTAGCGGCAGCCTACGAGCAGTACTTC. This chain uses TRBV5-1 with TRBJ2-7; TRBD2 aligns across 10 bases. Per the germline V gene, CDR1 is SGHRS and CDR2 is YFSETQ. The CDR3 length is 17 residues. V lost 0 bases, J lost 2 bases, and 8 bases stayed unmatched.

This rearrangement joins TRBV7-9 to TRBJ2-3; D not certain. Trimming took off 5 bases at V and 2 bases at J, with 20 bases between the two ends. The germline gives CDR1 SEHNR, CDR2 FQNEAQ (reference sequence). This CDR3 has 17 amino acids. The CDR3 protein is CASSSLMPPRFTDTQYF. In nucleotides, the CDR3 is TGTGCCAGCAGCAGCTTAATGCCTCCCCGATTCACAGATACGCAGTATTTT.

This rearrangement joins TRBV11-1 to TRBJ2-5; 8 bases are shared with TRBD2. Germline values: CDR1 SGHAT, CDR2 FQDESV (reference sequence). There are 14 residues in the CDR3. The V gene end was trimmed by 2 bases and the J gene end by 5 bases; junction bases not matched to a gene: 4. The CDR3 region is CASSLMTSAETQYF. DNA of the CDR3: TGTGCCAGCAGCTTAATGACTAGCGCGGAGACCCAGTACTTC.

The chain is built from TRBV30 and TRBJ2-7; possibly TRBD2 for D (5 bases). CDR3 length: 13 amino acids. Germline lookup yields CDR1 GTSNPN and CDR2 SVGIG (reference sequence). The germline V and J ends were trimmed by 4 bases and 3 bases, with 13 bases remaining between them. Here the CDR3 DNA reads TGTGCCTGGACCAACCCGGCGGGCTACGAGCAGTACTTC. Encoded protein: CAWTNPAGYEQYF.

V and J are TRBV28 and TRBJ1-2; D perhaps matches TRBD1 (6 bases). From germline, CDR1 is MDHEN and CDR2 SYDVKM. Trimming removed 5 bases from V and 4 bases from J, with 11 bases in between. This CDR3 region has 13 residues. This chain's CDR3 is CASSRGQSYGYTF. CDR3 nucleotides: TGTGCCAGCAGTCGCGGACAGAGCTATGGCTACACCTTC.

The CDR3 DNA reads TGTGCCAGCAAACTAGCGGAGAGCTCCTACAATGAGCAGTTCTTC. This gives the protein CASKLAESSYNEQFF. The J gene is TRBJ2-1, the V gene TRBV6-6; 8 bases agree with TRBD2. CDR1 is MNHNY and CDR2 is SVGAGI in the germline V gene (reference sequence). This CDR3 has 15 amino acids. Trimming took 7 bases from V and 0 from J; bases not matched to a gene: 5.

This clone was seen a single time. V gene TRBV7-3 combines with J gene TRBJ2-2; maybe TRBD2 (5 bases). Germline lookup yields CDR1 SGHTA and CDR2 FQGTGA. CDR3 length: 17 amino acids. V gave up 2 bases and J gave up 3 bases, with 16 bases separating them. The CDR3 is CASSLFGRGLDTGELFF. The CDR3 DNA reads TGTGCCAGCAGCTTATTTGGTCGGGGATTGGACACCGGGGAGCTGTTTTTT.

V usage is TRBV11-3 and J usage is TRBJ2-1; the match to TRBD1 covers 8 bases. The CDR3 sequence is 14 residues long. The germline CDR1 and CDR2 sequences are SGHNT and YENEEA. The trim removed 5 bases at V and 5 bases at J, leaving 5 bases unmatched. For the CDR3, the DNA is TGTGCCAGCAGCAAGAGGACAGGGAACAATGAGCAGTTCTTC. It codes for CASSKRTGNNEQFF.

J is TRBJ2-1 and V is TRBV30; possibly TRBD2 for D (6 bases). The CDR3 extends over 14 amino acids. In germline, CDR1 is GTSNPN, CDR2 SVGIG (reference sequence). Trimming shortened V by 1 base and J by 9 bases, and 16 bases separated the two germline ends. The CDR3 protein is CAWSAGLASGEQFF. CDR3 sequence (DNA): TGTGCCTGGAGTGCCGGTCTAGCGTCTGGTGAGCAGTTCTTC.

This chain joins TRBV9 and TRBJ2-1, with TRBD2 matching over 12 bases. The J segment lost 7 bases and the V segment lost 3 bases, leaving 5 bases of the junction unmatched. Germline CDR1 is SGDLS and CDR2 is YYNGEE. The CDR3 totals 15 residues. CDR3 loop: CASSASGRAKNEQFF. The CDR3 DNA reads as TGTGCCAGCAGCGCTAGCGGGAGGGCCAAAAATGAGCAGTTCTTC.

The rearrangement uses TRBV2 and TRBJ2-2; the D is unclear. This CDR3 comprises 15 residues. Germline-derived CDR1 and CDR2 are SNHLY and FYNNEI. V lost 9 bases, J lost 4 bases, and 18 bases lay in between. The CDR3 here is CASSNQIQFTGELFF. For the CDR3, the DNA is TGTGCCAGTAGCAACCAGATCCAGTTCACCGGGGAGCTGTTTTTT.

The chain joins TRBV4-1 to TRBJ2-3; no clear D gene. Germline V gene data show CDR1 as MGHRA and CDR2 as YSYEKL. The CDR3 length is 18 residues. The V gene lost 0 bases and the J gene lost 2 bases, with 18 bases spanning the gap. Here the CDR3 reads CASSQDGVGVSATDTQYF. The CDR3 DNA sequence: TGCGCCAGCAGCCAAGATGGCGTTGGAGTTTCGGCCACAGATACGCAGTATTTT.

The chain combines TRBV11-2 with TRBJ1-1, with D tentatively TRBD1 (5 bases). The V gene lost 5 bases and the J gene lost 5 bases, with 15 bases spanning the gap. The CDR3 is made up of 14 amino acids. CDR1 and CDR2 (germline): SGHAT, FQNNGV. The CDR3 sequence: CASSPGEGWTEAFF. The DNA for the CDR3 is TGTGCCAGCAGCCCCGGGGAGGGGTGGACTGAAGCTTTCTTT.

The genes are TRBV21-1 and TRBJ2-7; TRBD2 is the table's D call, not checked against the DNA. TRBV21-1 is a pseudogene. The CDR3 runs to 15 residues. Here the CDR3 DNA reads TGTGCCAGCAGCCCGCTTGGTAGCGGCAACTACGAGCAGTACTTC. Protein product: CASSPLGSGNYEQYF.

V gene TRBV2 combines with J gene TRBJ1-1, with TRBD1 as a possible D gene (5 bases). This CDR3 has 14 amino acids. V gave up 8 bases and J gave up 5 bases, with 18 bases separating them. Germline CDR1 is SNHLY and CDR2 is FYNNEI. The CDR3 bases are TGTGCCAGCGACCTTCTGGGGAGGGGAACTGAAGCTTTCTTT. It is translated as CASDLLGRGTEAFF.

The chain joins TRBV6-5 to TRBJ2-5; 7 nucleotides agree with TRBD1. The J call may be mistaken, given a closer DNA end match to TRBJ2-7. This CDR3 is 14 amino acids long. The V gene's germline CDR1 is MNHEY and CDR2 SVGAGI. CDR3 loop: CASSSRGQSYEQYF. The CDR3 DNA follows: TGTGCCAGCAGTTCCCGGGGACAGAGCTACGAGCAGTACTTC.

This clone has only a few counts. The rearrangement joins TRBV7-3 to TRBJ2-7; 9 bases fit TRBD1. In germline, CDR1 is SGHTA, CDR2 FQGTGA. The ends lost 4 bases at V and 4 bases at J; junction bases unmatched: 8. The CDR3 sequence is 15 residues long. CDR3 sequence reads: CASSYTGTGKYEQYF. The CDR3 DNA follows: TGTGCCAGCAGCTATACCGGGACAGGGAAGTACGAGCAGTACTTC.

The chain has TRBV6-1 and TRBJ1-2; TRBD1 aligns across 7 bases. J was trimmed by 0 bases and V by 6 bases; bases with no gene match: 4. Germline-derived CDR1 and CDR2 are MNHNS and SASEGT. CDR3 length: 14 residues. The CDR3 region has the DNA TGTGCCAGCAGAGGGACAGCGGCTAACTATGGCTACACCTTC. Its protein is CASRGTAANYGYTF.